Below, 27 T cell receptor beta chains from the same sample are listed, as sequenced in a study of shared clonotypes between healthy human individuals. The method was immunoSEQ multiplex PCR; TCRdb's version includes in-frame clones alone and lacks a portion of them. The data hold roughly 2 million clones, with approximately 95% observed a single time. The sample was naive CD4+ T cells sorted from blood. Subset described: CD45RA+ positively selected. The receptor set was obtained from a young man in good health.

On this clone itself: The same CDR3 can be traced to other DNA sequences in this sample. This chain connects TRBV10-3 to TRBJ1-1, with D perhaps matching TRBD1 (6 bases). This CDR3 is 12 amino acids long. With 6 bases removed from V and 5 bases from J, the gap between germline ends came to 10 bases. Germline V gives CDR1 ENHRY, CDR2 SYGVKD. This chain's CDR3 is CAISRGLTEAFF. The CDR3 DNA sequence: TGTGCCATCAGCAGGGGACTTACTGAAGCTTTCTTT.

This sequence joins TRBV11-2 and TRBJ2-5; D possibly corresponds to TRBD2 (5 bases). The CDR3 extends over 14 amino acids. The V gene lost 5 bases and the J gene lost 9 bases, with 19 bases spanning the gap. Germline V lookup: CDR1 SGHAT, CDR2 FQNNGV. DNA of the CDR3: TGTGCCAGCAGCCAGGACGTACTCTCCGGGGCCCAGTACTTC. Amino acids: CASSQDVLSGAQYF.

The V call is TRBV18, the J call TRBJ1-2, with no clear D. The germline gives CDR1 KGHSH, CDR2 LQKENI. The CDR3 covers 16 residues. Trimming stripped 6 bases from V and 7 bases from J, with 24 bases between. DNA of the CDR3: TGTGCCAGCTCCACGATCCGGACGGAGTCGAGATCTGGCTACACCTTC. As protein: CASSTIRTESRSGYTF.

The CDR3 loop reads CASSLGGLAGVNEQFF. Written as DNA, the CDR3 is TGTGCCAGCAGCTTGGGAGGACTAGCGGGAGTCAATGAGCAGTTCTTC. The chain combines TRBV5-6 with TRBJ2-1, with TRBD2 matching over 13 bases. With 0 bases clipped from V and 6 bases from J, the junction kept 3 bases outside the gene matches. From germline, CDR1 is SGHDT and CDR2 YYEEEE. The CDR3 covers 16 residues.

The DNA for the CDR3 is TGTGCCAGTTTCGGGGGTCGCGGCACAGATACGCAGTATTTT. Amino acids: CASFGGRGTDTQYF. V and J are TRBV2 and TRBJ2-3; perhaps TRBD2 as D (6 bases). From germline, CDR1 is SNHLY and CDR2 FYNNEI. V was clipped by 9 bases and J by 1 base, with 14 bases between them. The CDR3 loop spans 14 amino acids.

This clone was detected only once. This chain connects TRBV6-1 to TRBJ1-5; the D gene is possibly TRBD1 (5 bases). CDR1 and CDR2 from the germline V gene are MNHNS and SASEGT. The V end lost 0 bases, the J end lost 6 bases, and 9 bases lay between the germline ends. The length of the CDR3 is 14 residues. The CDR3 coding sequence is TGTGCCAGCAGTGAAGCGGGGGAAAGTCAGCCCCAGCATTTT. Translating gives CASSEAGESQPQHF.

The chain carries TRBV7-9 and TRBJ2-7, with 14 bases fitting TRBD2. Looked up from germline, CDR1 is SEHNR and CDR2 is FQNEAQ (reference sequence). V was pared by 5 bases and J by 4 bases, with 4 bases of the junction left unmatched. The CDR3 contains 15 residues. CDR3 residues: CASSGTSGSMYEQYF. Here the CDR3 DNA reads TGTGCCAGCAGCGGGACTAGCGGGAGTATGTACGAGCAGTACTTC.

The J gene is TRBJ2-1, the V gene TRBV10-3; D could derive from TRBD1 or TRBD2 (6 bases each). The CDR3 runs 14 residues. The germline gives CDR1 ENHRY, CDR2 SYGVKD. Trimming pared 4 bases from V and 8 bases from J, leaving 15 bases between. CDR3 coding DNA: TGTGCCATCAGTGTAGGCCAGGAGGGGGATGAGCAGTTCTTC. It codes for CAISVGQEGDEQFF.

The chain couples TRBV10-2 to TRBJ1-5, with a weak D call TRBD1 (5 bases). The CDR3 covers 13 residues. Trimming pared 6 bases from V and 3 bases from J, leaving 9 bases between. The germline V gene encodes CDR1 WSHSY and CDR2 SAAADI. The DNA of the CDR3 is TGCGCCAGCAGAGACAGCAACAATCAGCCCCAGCATTTT. Translating gives CASRDSNNQPQHF.

The J gene is TRBJ2-7, the V gene TRBV6-5, with D possibly being TRBD1 (5 bases). V was cut by 2 bases and J by 9 bases, with 11 bases left in between. Germline CDR1 is MNHEY and CDR2 is SVGAGI. The CDR3 is made up of 12 amino acids. CDR3 sequence reads: CASSYRGGWQYF. Here the CDR3 DNA reads TGTGCCAGCAGTTACAGGGGCGGATGGCAGTACTTC.

Here the CDR3 reads CSVLLIGGLGYTF. CDR3 nucleotide sequence: TGCAGCGTTCTCCTAATCGGGGGGCTTGGCTACACCTTC. This chain joins TRBV29-1 and TRBJ1-2, with TRBD1 as a possible D gene (6 bases). Germline V gene data show CDR1 as SQVTM and CDR2 as ANQGSEA. Trimming took 5 bases from V and 7 from J, leaving 17 bases between them. The CDR3 totals 13 residues.

The chain uses TRBV27 and TRBJ2-5, with 9 positions matching TRBD1. The V and J ends lost 0 bases and 4 bases, in that order; junction bases with no gene match: 21. Germline V gene lookup returns CDR1 MNHEY and CDR2 SMNVEV (reference sequence). CDR3 length equals 21 residues. CDR3 loop: CASSLSAFGTGLWSCGETQYF. The CDR3 DNA reads TGTGCCAGCAGTTTATCTGCTTTTGGGACAGGGTTGTGGAGCTGTGGAGAGACCCAGTACTTC.

V gene TRBV7-2 combines with J gene TRBJ2-6; 8 positions agree with TRBD1. The CDR3 spans 18 residues. V dropped 3 bases and J dropped 0; count of bases not matched to a gene: 7. Germline CDR1 is SGHTA and CDR2 is FQGNSA. The CDR3 protein is CASSFLHQGASGANVLTF. DNA of the CDR3: TGTGCCAGCAGCTTCCTACACCAGGGGGCCTCTGGGGCCAACGTCCTGACTTTC.

V gene TRBV7-2 combines with J gene TRBJ2-1; either TRBD1 or TRBD2 may fit D (6 bases each). Trimming pared 5 bases from V and 7 bases from J, leaving 21 bases between. This CDR3 is built from 16 residues. From germline, CDR1 is SGHTA and CDR2 FQGNSA. The CDR3 sequence is CASSPLLRGARNEQFF. In nucleotides, the CDR3 is TGTGCCAGCAGCCCCCTTCTAAGGGGGGCTAGGAATGAGCAGTTCTTC. Complete variable domain (other parts from reference TRBV7-2 and TRBJ2-1): GAGVSQSPSNKVTEKGKDVELRCDPISGHTALYWYRQSLGQGLEFLIYFQGNSAPDKSGLPSDRFSAERTGGSVSTLTIQRTQQEDSAVYLCASSPLLRGARNEQFFGPGTRLTVL.

As DNA, the CDR3 is TGCGCCAGCAGTGATTCGAAGACAGGAACCCTCCGCTACTCTGGGGCCAACGTCCTGACTTTC. As protein: CASSDSKTGTLRYSGANVLTF. V gene TRBV10-2 combines with J gene TRBJ2-6; D perhaps matches TRBD1 (6 bases). This CDR3 is built from 21 residues. Germline V gene sequence: CDR1 WSHSY, CDR2 SAAADI. V shed 3 bases and J shed 0 bases, with 24 bases lying between them.

The chain recombines TRBV5-1 with TRBJ2-3; 7 bases are shared with TRBD1. Unmatched junction bases numbered 7, after V lost 6 bases and J lost 3 bases. CDR1 SGHRS and CDR2 YFSETQ come from the germline V gene. There are 14 residues in the CDR3. CDR3 region: CASKWVQGTDTQYF. As DNA, the CDR3 is TGCGCCAGCAAGTGGGTACAGGGGACAGATACGCAGTATTTT.

The rearrangement links TRBV7-8 to TRBJ2-5, with 7 bases fitting TRBD2. CDR3 size: 17 residues. Germline V gene sequence: CDR1 SGHVS, CDR2 FQNEAQ. The junction had 10 bases not matched to a gene; V was cut back by 2 bases and J by 1 base. This chain's CDR3 is CASSLLRVRGTQETQYF. The CDR3 bases are TGTGCCAGCAGCTTACTTAGGGTGCGGGGGACCCAAGAGACCCAGTACTTC.

On this clone itself: The same CDR3 also results from other DNA sequences found in this sample. V and J are TRBV30 and TRBJ2-2; D perhaps matches TRBD2 (5 bases). Germline CDR1 is GTSNPN and CDR2 is SVGIG (reference sequence). The V end lost 2 bases, the J end lost 5 bases, and 6 bases lay between the germline ends. The CDR3 loop spans 12 amino acids. Here the CDR3 reads CAWSSGTGELFF. DNA for the CDR3: TGTGCCTGGAGTTCGGGGACCGGGGAGCTGTTTTTT.

The chain couples TRBV28 to TRBJ2-6; 11 nucleotides line up with TRBD2. CDR3 size: 20 residues. The V and J ends lost 5 bases and 0 bases, in that order; junction bases with no gene match: 12. CDR1 and CDR2 from the germline V gene are MDHEN and SYDVKM. The DNA of the CDR3 is TGTGCCAGCAGTCCGGAGCCTCGACTAGCGGGGTACTCTGGGGCCAACGTCCTGACTTTC. Translation: CASSPEPRLAGYSGANVLTF.

The chain employs TRBV7-9 and TRBJ1-4, with TRBD1 as a possible D gene (5 bases). V shed 8 bases and J shed 7 bases, with 26 bases lying between them. CDR1 SEHNR and CDR2 FQNEAQ come from the germline V gene (reference sequence). The CDR3 sequence is 17 residues long. This CDR3 reads CASSRQGVQSIGEKLFF. In DNA form, the CDR3 reads TGTGCCAGCTCCCGACAAGGGGTGCAATCTATAGGTGAAAAACTGTTTTTT.

The chain has TRBV5-6 and TRBJ2-7; 7 nucleotides line up with TRBD1. CDR3 length: 12 residues. V was pared by 4 bases and J by 7 bases, with 5 bases of the junction left unmatched. Germline CDR1 reads SGHDT; CDR2 reads YYEEEE. CDR3 loop: CASSLQGREQYF. The CDR3 DNA reads as TGTGCCAGCAGCCTACAGGGGCGGGAGCAGTACTTC.

About this clone: Within the sample, other DNA sequences also encode this same CDR3. The chain uses TRBV9 and TRBJ1-2; D is unclear. Germline V gives CDR1 SGDLS, CDR2 YYNGEE. This CDR3 is built from 12 residues. Trimming cost V 3 bases and J 4 bases, with 7 bases left between them. CDR3 bases: TGTGCCAGCAGCGCCCCGGTCTATGGCTACACCTTC. This gives the protein CASSAPVYGYTF. Full variable domain (remainder filled in from reference TRBV9 and TRBJ1-2): DSGVTQTPKHLITATGQRVTLRCSPRSGDLSVYWYQQSLDQGLQFLIQYYNGEERAKGNILERFSAQQFPDLHSELNLSSLELGDSALYFCASSAPVYGYTFGSGTRLTVV.

The rearrangement joins TRBV19 to TRBJ1-1; D is undetermined. Germline V gives CDR1 LNHDA, CDR2 SQIVND (reference sequence). Trimming took off 4 bases at V and 4 bases at J, with 10 bases between the two ends. The CDR3 loop spans 13 amino acids. CDR3 amino acids: CASSTSRGTEAFF. The DNA for the CDR3 is TGTGCCAGTAGTACCTCCCGAGGCACTGAAGCTTTCTTT.

The gene calls are TRBV28 and TRBJ2-5; 9 bases fit TRBD1. V lost 5 bases, J lost 4 bases, and 8 bases stayed unmatched. The CDR3 has 15 amino acids. Germline assignment: CDR1 MDHEN and CDR2 SYDVKM. CDR3 region: CASSPGQGWGETQYF. CDR3 nucleotides: TGTGCCAGCAGTCCCGGACAGGGGTGGGGAGAGACCCAGTACTTC.

CDR3 loop: CASSVELAGGSYNEQFF. For the CDR3, the DNA is TGTGCCAGCAGCGTAGAGCTAGCGGGAGGATCCTACAATGAGCAGTTCTTC. The J gene is TRBJ2-1, the V gene TRBV9; 11 nucleotides align to TRBD2. Germline loops: CDR1 SGDLS, CDR2 YYNGEE. The J segment lost 1 base and the V segment lost 0 bases, leaving 3 bases of the junction unmatched. The CDR3 is 17 amino acids.

V gene TRBV10-3 combines with J gene TRBJ2-3; TRBD2 is a possible D gene (5 bases). The V gene lost 5 bases and the J gene lost 4 bases, with 7 bases spanning the gap. CDR1 is ENHRY, CDR2 SYGVKD, per germline. The CDR3 has 12 amino acids. The DNA of the CDR3 is TGTGCCATCAGTTGGGGAGCAGATACGCAGTATTTT. Encoded protein: CAISWGADTQYF.

This clone was seen more than once but under ten times. This sample includes further DNA sequences coding for the same CDR3. This sequence joins TRBV5-1 and TRBJ1-1; 10 nucleotides align to TRBD1. CDR1 is SGHRS, CDR2 YFSETQ, per germline. Germline trimming cut 3 bases from V and 4 bases from J; bases unmatched to any gene: 0. CDR3 length equals 13 residues. CDR3 residues: CASSWTGGTEAFF. The CDR3 coding sequence is TGCGCCAGCAGCTGGACAGGGGGCACTGAAGCTTTCTTT.